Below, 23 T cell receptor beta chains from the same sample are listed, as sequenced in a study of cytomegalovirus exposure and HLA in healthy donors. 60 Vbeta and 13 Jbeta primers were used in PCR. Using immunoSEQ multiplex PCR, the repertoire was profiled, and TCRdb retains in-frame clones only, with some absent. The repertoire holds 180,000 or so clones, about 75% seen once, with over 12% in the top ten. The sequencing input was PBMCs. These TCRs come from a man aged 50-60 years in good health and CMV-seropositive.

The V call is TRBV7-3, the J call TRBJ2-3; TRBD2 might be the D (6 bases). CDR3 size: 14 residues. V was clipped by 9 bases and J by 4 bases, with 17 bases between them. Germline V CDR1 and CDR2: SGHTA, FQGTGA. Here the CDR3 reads CASRRYGGPDTQYF. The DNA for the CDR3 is TGTGCCAGTAGACGATACGGGGGTCCAGATACGCAGTATTTT.

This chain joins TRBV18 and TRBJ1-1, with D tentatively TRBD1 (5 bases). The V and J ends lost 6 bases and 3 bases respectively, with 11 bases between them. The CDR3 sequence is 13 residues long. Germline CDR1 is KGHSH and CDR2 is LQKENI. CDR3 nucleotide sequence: TGTGCCAGCTCCCCAGACAGTTACACTGAAGCTTTCTTT. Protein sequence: CASSPDSYTEAFF.

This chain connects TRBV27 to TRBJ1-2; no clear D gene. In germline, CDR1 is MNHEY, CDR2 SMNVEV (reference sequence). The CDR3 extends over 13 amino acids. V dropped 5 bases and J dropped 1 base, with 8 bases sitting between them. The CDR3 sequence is CASSTRHNYGYTF. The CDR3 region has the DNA TGTGCCAGCAGTACCCGACATAACTATGGCTACACCTTC.

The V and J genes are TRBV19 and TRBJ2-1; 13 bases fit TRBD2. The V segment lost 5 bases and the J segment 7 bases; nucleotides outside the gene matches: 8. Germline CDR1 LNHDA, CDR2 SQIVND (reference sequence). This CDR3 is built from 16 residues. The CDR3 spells CASSPTTTSGGNEQFF. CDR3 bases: TGTGCCAGTAGTCCAACAACGACTAGCGGGGGGAATGAGCAGTTCTTC.

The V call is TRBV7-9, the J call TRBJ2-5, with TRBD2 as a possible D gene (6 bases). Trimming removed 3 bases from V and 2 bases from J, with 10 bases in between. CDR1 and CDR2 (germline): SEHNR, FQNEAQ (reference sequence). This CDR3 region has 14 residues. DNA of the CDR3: TGTGCCAGCAGCTTGACTAGTGAACAAGAGACCCAGTACTTC. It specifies CASSLTSEQETQYF.

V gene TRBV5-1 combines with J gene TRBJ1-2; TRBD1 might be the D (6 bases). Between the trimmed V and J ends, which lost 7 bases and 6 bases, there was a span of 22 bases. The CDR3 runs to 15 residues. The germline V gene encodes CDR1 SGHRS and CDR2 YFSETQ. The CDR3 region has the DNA TGCGCCAGCTCCAATCGGCCAGGGGAGATTGATGGCTACACCTTC. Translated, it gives CASSNRPGEIDGYTF. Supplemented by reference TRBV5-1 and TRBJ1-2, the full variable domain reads KAGVTQTPRYLIKTRGQQVTLSCSPISGHRSVSWYQQTPGQGLQFLFEYFSETQRNKGNFPGRFSGRQFSNSRSEMNVSTLELGDSALYLCASSNRPGEIDGYTFGSGTRLTVV.

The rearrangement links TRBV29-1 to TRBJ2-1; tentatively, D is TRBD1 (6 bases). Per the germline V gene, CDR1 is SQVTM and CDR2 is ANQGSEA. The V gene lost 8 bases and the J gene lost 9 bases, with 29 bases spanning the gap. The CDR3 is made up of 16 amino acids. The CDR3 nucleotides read TGCAGCCCCAAGGTATTGAACAGGGTCGGTATACCTGAGCAGTTCTTC. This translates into CSPKVLNRVGIPEQFF.

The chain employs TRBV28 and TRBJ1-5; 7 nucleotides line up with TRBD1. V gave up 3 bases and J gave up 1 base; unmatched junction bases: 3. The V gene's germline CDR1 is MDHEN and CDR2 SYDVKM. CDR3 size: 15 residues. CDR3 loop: CASSFTTGSNQPQHF. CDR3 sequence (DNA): TGTGCCAGCAGTTTTACGACAGGGAGCAATCAGCCCCAGCATTTT.

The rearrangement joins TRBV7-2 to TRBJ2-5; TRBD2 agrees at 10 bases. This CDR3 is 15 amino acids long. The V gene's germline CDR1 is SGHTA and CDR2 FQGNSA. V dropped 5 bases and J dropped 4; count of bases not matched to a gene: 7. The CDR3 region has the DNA TGTGCCAGCAGCCGCGTGAGGACTAGCGGAGAGACCCAGTACTTC. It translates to CASSRVRTSGETQYF.

The CDR3 protein is CASSQDPAGVGSPLHF. The CDR3 DNA sequence: TGTGCCAGCAGCCAAGATCCCGCAGGGGTAGGTTCACCCCTCCACTTT. V is TRBV4-2 and J is TRBJ1-6, with D possibly being TRBD1 (6 bases). The length of the CDR3 is 16 residues. V was shortened by 0 bases and J by 9 bases, with 15 bases between the two germline ends. The germline V gene has CDR1 LGHNA and CDR2 YNFKEQ.

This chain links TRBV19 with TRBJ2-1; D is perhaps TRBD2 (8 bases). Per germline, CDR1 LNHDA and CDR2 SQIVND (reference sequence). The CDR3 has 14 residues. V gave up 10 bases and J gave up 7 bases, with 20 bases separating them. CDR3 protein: CATRGGQRFNEQFF. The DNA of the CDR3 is TGTGCCACCCGGGGGGGACAGAGATTTAATGAGCAGTTCTTC.

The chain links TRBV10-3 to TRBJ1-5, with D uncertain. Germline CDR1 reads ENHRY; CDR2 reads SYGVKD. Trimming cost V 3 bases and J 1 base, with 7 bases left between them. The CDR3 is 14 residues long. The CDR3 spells CAISDGYSNQPQHF. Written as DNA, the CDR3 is TGTGCCATCAGTGACGGTTACAGCAATCAGCCCCAGCATTTT.

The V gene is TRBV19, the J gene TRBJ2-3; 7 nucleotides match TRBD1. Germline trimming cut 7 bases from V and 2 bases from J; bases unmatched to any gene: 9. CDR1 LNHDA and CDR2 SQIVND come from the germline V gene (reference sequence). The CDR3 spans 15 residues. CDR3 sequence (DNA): TGTGCCAGTAAGGTCACAGGGGCGAACACAGATACGCAGTATTTT. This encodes CASKVTGANTDTQYF.

This chain's CDR3 is CASSDPGTGKETQYF. For the CDR3, the DNA is TGCGCCAGCAGCGACCCCGGGACAGGGAAAGAGACCCAGTACTTC. The chain recombines TRBV5-1 with TRBJ2-5, with TRBD1 matching 9 bases. CDR1 is SGHRS, CDR2 YFSETQ, per germline. CDR3 length: 15 residues. V lost 4 bases and J lost 3; bases outside the gene matches: 7.

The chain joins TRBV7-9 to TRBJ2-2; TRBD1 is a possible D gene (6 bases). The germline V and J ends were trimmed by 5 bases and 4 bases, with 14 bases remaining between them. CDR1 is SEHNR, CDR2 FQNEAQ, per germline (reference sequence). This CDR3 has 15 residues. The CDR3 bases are TGTGCCAGCAGCATTTCCGGGACACCCACCGGGGAGCTGTTTTTT. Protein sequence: CASSISGTPTGELFF.

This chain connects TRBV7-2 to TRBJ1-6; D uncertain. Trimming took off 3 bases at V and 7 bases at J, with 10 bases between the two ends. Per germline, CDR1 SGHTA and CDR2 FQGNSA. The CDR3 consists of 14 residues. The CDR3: CASSLAGRNSPLHF. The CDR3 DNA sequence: TGTGCCAGCAGCTTGGCGGGGAGGAATTCACCCCTCCACTTT.

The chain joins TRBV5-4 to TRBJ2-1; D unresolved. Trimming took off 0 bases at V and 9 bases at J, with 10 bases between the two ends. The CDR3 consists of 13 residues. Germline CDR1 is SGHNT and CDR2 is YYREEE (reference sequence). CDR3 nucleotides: TGTGCCAGCAGCTTGGCCCCACCGGGTGAGCAGTTCTTC. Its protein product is CASSLAPPGEQFF.

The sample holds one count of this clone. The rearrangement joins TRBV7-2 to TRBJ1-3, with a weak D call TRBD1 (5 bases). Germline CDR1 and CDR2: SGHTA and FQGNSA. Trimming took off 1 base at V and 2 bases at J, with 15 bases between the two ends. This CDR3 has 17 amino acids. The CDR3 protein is CASSLESLGGTGNTIYF. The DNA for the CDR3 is TGTGCCAGCAGCTTAGAAAGTCTCGGGGGTACTGGAAACACCATATATTTT. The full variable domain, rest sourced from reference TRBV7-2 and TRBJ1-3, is GAGVSQSPSNKVTEKGKDVELRCDPISGHTALYWYRQSLGQGLEFLIYFQGNSAPDKSGLPSDRFSAERTGGSVSTLTIQRTQQEDSAVYLCASSLESLGGTGNTIYFGEGSWLTVV.

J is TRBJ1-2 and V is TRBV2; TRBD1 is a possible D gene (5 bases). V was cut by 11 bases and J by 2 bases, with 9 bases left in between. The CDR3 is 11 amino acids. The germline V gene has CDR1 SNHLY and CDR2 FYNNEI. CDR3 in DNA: TGTGCCGGGGCCGTAAACTATGGCTACACCTTC. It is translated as CAGAVNYGYTF. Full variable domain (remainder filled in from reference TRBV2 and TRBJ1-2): EPEVTQTPSHQVTQMGQEVILRCVPISNHLYFYWYRQILGQKVEFLVSFYNNEISEKSEIFDDQFSVERPDGSNFTLKIRSTKLEDSAMYFCAGAVNYGYTFGSGTRLTVV.

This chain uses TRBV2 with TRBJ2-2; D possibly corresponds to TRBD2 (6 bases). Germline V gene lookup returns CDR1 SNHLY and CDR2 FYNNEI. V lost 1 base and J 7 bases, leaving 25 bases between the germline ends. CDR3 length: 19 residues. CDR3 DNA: TGTGCCAGCAGTGAAGGAAATCCCTTAGCGGCGGGCGCGGGCGGGGAGCTGTTTTTT. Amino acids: CASSEGNPLAAGAGGELFF. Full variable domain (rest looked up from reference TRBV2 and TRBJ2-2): EPEVTQTPSHQVTQMGQEVILRCVPISNHLYFYWYRQILGQKVEFLVSFYNNEISEKSEIFDDQFSVERPDGSNFTLKIRSTKLEDSAMYFCASSEGNPLAAGAGGELFFGEGSRLTVL.

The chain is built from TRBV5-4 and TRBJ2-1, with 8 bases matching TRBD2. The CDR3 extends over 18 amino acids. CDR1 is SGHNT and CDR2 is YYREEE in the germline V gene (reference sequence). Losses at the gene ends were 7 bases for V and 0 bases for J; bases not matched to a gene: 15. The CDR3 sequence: CASEIKAGGTSSYNEQFF. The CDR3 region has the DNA TGTGCCAGCGAGATAAAGGCGGGGGGAACCAGCTCCTACAATGAGCAGTTCTTC.

This CDR3 is CASSPSRGQGIDGYTF. CDR3 sequence (DNA): TGTGCCAGTAGTCCTAGCAGGGGACAGGGGATCGATGGCTACACCTTC. This chain connects TRBV19 to TRBJ1-2; 10 bases match TRBD1. Trimming removed 5 bases from V and 6 bases from J; junction bases left unmatched: 12. The germline V gene encodes CDR1 LNHDA and CDR2 SQIVND (reference sequence). This CDR3 contains 16 residues.

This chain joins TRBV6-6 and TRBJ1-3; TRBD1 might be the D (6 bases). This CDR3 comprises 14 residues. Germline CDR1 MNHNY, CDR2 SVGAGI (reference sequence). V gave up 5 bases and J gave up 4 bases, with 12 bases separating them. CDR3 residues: CASSGRGYGNTIYF. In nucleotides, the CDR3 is TGTGCCAGCAGTGGGAGGGGGTACGGAAACACCATATATTTT.